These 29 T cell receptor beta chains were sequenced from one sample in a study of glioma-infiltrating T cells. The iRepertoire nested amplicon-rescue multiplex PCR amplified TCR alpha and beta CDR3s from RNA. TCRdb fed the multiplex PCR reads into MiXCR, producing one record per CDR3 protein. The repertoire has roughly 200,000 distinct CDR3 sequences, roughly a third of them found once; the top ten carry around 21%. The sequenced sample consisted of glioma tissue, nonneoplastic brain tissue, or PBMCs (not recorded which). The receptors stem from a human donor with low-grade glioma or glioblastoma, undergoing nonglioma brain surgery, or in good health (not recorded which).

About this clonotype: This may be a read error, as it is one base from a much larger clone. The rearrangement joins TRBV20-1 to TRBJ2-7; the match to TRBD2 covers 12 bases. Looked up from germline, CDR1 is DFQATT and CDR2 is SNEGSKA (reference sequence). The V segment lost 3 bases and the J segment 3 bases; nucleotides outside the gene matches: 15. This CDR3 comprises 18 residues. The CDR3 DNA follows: TGCAGTGCTAGTGGGGGTCGCCTAGCGGGAGGGCGCCACTACGAGCAGTACTTC. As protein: CSASGGRLAGGRHYEQYF.

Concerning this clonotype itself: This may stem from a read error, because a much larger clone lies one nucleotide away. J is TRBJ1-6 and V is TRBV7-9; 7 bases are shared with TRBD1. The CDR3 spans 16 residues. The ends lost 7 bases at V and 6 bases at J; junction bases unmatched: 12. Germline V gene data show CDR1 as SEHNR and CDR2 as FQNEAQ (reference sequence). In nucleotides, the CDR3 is TGTGCCAGCACCGCGGGGTCGGGACAGATTAATTCACCCCTCCACTTT. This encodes CASTAGSGQINSPLHF.

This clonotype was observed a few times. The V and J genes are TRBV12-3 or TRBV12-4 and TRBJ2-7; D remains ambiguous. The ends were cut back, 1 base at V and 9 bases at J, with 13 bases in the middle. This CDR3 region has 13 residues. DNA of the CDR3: TGTGCCAGCAGTTTAGGTCTTATAGCCCCGCAGTACTTC. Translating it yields CASSLGLIAPQYF.

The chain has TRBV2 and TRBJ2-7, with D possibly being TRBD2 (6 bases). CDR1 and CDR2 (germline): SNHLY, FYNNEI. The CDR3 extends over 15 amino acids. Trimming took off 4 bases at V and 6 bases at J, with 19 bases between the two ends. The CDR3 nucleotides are TGTGCCAGCAGTGCGCTCGCGCGGGGAGTCGCCGAGCAGTACTTC. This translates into CASSALARGVAEQYF.

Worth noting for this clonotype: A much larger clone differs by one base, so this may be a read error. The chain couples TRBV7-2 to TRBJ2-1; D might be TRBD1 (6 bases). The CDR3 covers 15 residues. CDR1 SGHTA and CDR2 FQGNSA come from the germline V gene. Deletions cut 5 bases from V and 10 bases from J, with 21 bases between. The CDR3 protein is CASSLLPTGPYEQFF. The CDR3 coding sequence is TGTGCCAGCAGCCTTCTCCCGACAGGCCCCTACGAGCAGTTCTTC.

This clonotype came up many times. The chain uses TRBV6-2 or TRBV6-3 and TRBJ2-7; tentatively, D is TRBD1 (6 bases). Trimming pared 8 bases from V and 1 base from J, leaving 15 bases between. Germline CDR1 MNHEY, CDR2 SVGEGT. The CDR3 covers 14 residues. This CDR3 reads CASQGPNFSYEQYF. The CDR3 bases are TGTGCCAGCCAGGGGCCAAACTTTTCCTACGAGCAGTACTTC.

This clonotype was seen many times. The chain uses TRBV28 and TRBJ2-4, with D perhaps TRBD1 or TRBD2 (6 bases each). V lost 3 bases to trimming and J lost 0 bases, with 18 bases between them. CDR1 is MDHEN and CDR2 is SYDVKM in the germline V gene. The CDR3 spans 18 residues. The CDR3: CASSFNPRGGLAKNIQYF. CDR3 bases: TGTGCCAGCAGTTTCAACCCCAGAGGGGGGTTAGCCAAAAACATTCAGTACTTC.

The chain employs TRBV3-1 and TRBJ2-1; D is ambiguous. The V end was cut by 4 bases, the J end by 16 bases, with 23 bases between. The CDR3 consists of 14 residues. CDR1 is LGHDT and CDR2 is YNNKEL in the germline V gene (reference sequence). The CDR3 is CASSRSRVQNDHFF. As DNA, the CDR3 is TGTGCCAGCAGCCGCAGTAGAGTTCAGAATGATCATTTCTTC.

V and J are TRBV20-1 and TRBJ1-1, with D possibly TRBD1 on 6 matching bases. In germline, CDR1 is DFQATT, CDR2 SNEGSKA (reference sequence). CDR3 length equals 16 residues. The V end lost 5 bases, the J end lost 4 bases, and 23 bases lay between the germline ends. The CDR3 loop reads CSAPGTWGSWGTEAFF. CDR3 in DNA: TGCAGTGCTCCCGGGACATGGGGCTCGTGGGGCACTGAAGCTTTCTTT.

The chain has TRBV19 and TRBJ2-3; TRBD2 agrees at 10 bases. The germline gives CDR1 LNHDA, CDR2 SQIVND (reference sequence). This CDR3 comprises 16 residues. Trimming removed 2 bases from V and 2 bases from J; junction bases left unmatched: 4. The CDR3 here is CASSILAGVITDTQYF. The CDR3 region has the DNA TGTGCCAGTAGTATACTAGCGGGAGTGATCACAGATACGCAGTATTTT. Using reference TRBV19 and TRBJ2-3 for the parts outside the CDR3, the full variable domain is DGGITQSPKYLFRKEGQNVTLSCEQNLNHDAMYWYRQDPGQGLRLIYYSQIVNDFQKGDIAEGYSVSREKKESFPLTVTSAQKNPTAFYLCASSILAGVITDTQYFGPGTRLTVL.

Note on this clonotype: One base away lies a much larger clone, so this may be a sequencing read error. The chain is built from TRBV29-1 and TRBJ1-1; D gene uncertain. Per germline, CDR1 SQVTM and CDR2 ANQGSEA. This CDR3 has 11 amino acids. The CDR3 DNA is TGCAGCGTTGCACTGAAAACTGAAGCTTTCTTT. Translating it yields CSVALKTEAFF.

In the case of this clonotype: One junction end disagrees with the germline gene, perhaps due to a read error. Here the CDR3 reads CTSSYPTDEQLF. In DNA form, the CDR3 reads TGTACCAGCAGCTATCCGACAGATGAGCAGCTCTTC. The chain couples TRBV7-2 to TRBJ2-1, with D maybe TRBD1 (5 bases). Germline V CDR1 and CDR2: SGHTA, FQGNSA. This CDR3 has 12 amino acids.

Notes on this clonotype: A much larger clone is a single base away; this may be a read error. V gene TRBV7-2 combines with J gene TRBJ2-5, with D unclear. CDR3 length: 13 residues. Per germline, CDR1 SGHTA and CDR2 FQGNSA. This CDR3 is CASSQVAAETKYF. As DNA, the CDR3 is TGTGCCAGCAGCCAGGTGGCGGCGGAGACCAAGTACTTC.

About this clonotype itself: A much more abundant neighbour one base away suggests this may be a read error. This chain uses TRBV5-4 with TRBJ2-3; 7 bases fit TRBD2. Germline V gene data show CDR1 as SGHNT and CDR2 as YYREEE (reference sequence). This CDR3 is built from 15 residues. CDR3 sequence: CASGLLADSTDTQYF. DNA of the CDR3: TGTGCCAGCGGCTTGCTAGCGGATAGCACAGATACGCAGTATTTT.

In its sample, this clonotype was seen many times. In DNA, the CDR3 is TGTGCCAGCAGTGAAGCGGACTTCCAATCCTACGAGCAGTACTTC. This gives the protein CASSEADFQSYEQYF. V is TRBV2 and J is TRBJ2-7, with D possibly being TRBD2 (5 bases). V was trimmed by 0 bases and J by 1 base, leaving 10 bases between them. Germline-derived CDR1 and CDR2 are SNHLY and FYNNEI. The CDR3 is 15 residues long.

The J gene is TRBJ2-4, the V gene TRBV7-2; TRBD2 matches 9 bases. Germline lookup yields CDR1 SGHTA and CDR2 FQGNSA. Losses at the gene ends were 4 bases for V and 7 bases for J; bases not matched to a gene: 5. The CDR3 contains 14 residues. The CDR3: CASSSLAGVNIQYF. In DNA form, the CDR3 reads TGTGCCAGCAGCTCCTTAGCGGGAGTCAACATTCAGTACTTC.

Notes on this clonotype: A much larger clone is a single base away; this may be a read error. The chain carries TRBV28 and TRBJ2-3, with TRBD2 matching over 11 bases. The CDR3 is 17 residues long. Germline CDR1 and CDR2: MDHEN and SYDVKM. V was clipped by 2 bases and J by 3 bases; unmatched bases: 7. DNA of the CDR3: TGTGCCAGCAGTTTACTTCGACTAGCGGGAATTACAGATACGCAGTATTTT. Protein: CASSLLRLAGITDTQYF.

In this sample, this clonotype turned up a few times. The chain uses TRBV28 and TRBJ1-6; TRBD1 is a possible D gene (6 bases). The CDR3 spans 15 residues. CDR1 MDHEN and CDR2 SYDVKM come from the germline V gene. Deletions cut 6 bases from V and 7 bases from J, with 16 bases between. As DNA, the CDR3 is TGTGCCAGCAGCTTGGATACAGGGAGGAATTCACCCCTCCACTTT. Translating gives CASSLDTGRNSPLHF. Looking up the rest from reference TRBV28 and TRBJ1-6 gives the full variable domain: DVKVTQSSRYLVKRTGEKVFLECVQDMDHENMFWYRQDPGLGLRLIYFSYDVKMKEKGDIPEGYSVSREKKERFSLILESASTNQTSMYLCASSLDTGRNSPLHFGNGTRLTVT.

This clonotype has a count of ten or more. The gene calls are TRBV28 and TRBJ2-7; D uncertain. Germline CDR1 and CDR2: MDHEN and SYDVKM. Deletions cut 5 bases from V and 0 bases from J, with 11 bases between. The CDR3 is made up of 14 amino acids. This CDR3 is CASSPPRRSYEQYF. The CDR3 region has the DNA TGTGCCAGCAGTCCCCCCCGCCGCTCCTACGAGCAGTACTTC.

CDR3 protein: CASRRTSGRGAAQYF. The CDR3 DNA reads as TGTGCCAGCAGAAGGACTAGCGGGAGAGGGGCCGCGCAGTATTTT. The V and J genes are TRBV28 and TRBJ2-3; 13 nucleotides agree with TRBD2. The CDR3 is 15 residues long. Germline V gene data show CDR1 as MDHEN and CDR2 as SYDVKM. Trimming cost V 6 bases and J 10 bases; bases outside gene matches: 10.

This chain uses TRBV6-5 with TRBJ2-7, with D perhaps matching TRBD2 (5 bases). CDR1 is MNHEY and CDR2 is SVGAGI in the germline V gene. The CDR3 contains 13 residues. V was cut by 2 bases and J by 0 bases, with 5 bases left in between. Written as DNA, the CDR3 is TGTGCCAGCAGTTACGGAGGCTCCTACGAGCAGTACTTC. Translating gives CASSYGGSYEQYF.

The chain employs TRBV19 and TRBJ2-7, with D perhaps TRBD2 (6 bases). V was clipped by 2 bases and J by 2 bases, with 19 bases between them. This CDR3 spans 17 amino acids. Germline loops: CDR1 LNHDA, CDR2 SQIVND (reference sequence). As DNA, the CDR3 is TGTGCCAGTAGTATAAGGGCTAGCGCCGCGTTTACCTACGAGCAGTACTTC. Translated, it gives CASSIRASAAFTYEQYF.

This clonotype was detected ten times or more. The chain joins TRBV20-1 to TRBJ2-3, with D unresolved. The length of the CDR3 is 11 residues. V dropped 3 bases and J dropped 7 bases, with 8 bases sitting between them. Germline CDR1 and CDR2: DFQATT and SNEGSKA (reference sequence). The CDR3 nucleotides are TGCAGTGCTAGCGATAGCTATACGCAGTATTTT. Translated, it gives CSASDSYTQYF.

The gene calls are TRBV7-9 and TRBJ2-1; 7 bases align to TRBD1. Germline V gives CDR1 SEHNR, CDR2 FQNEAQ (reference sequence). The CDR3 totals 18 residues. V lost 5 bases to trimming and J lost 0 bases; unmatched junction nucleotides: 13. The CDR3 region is CASSLWRGGGSSYNEQFF. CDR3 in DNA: TGTGCCAGCAGCCTATGGCGAGGGGGCGGTAGCTCCTACAATGAGCAGTTCTTC.

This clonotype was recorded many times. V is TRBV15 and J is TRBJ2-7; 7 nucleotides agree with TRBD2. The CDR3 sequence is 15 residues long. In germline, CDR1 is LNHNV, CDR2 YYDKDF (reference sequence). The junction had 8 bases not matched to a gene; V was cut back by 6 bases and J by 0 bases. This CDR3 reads CATRKIAGPSYEQYF. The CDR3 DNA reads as TGTGCCACCAGAAAAATAGCGGGCCCCTCCTACGAGCAGTACTTC.

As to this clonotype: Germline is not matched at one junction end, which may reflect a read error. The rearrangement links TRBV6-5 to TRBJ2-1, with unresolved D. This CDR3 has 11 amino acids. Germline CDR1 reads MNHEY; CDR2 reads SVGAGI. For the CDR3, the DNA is TGTTCCAGCCTGTACATCAATGAGCATTTCTTC. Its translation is CSSLYINEHFF.

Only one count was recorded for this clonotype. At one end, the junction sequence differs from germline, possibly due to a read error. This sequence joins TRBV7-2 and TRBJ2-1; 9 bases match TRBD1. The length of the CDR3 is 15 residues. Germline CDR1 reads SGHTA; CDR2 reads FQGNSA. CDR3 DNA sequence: TGTGCCAGCAGCCAAACAGGGACAGGGATCAATAAGCAGTTCTTC. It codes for CASSQTGTGINKQFF.

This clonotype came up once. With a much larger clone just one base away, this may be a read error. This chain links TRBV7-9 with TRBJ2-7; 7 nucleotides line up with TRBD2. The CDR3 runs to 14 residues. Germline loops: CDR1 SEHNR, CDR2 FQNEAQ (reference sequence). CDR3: CASSLRGTKYDQYF. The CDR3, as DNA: TGTGCCAGCAGCTTACGTGGGACTAAGTACGATCAGTACTTC.

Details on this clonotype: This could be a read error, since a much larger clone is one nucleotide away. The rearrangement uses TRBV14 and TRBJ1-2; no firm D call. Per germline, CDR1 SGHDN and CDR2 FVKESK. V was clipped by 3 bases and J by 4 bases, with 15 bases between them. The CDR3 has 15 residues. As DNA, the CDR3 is TGTGCCAGCAGCCACTATTTAGGAGGAACCTATGGCTACACCTTC. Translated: CASSHYLGGTYGYTF. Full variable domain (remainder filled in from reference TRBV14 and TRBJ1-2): EAGVTQFPSHSVIEKGQTVTLRCDPISGHDNLYWYRRVMGKEIKFLLHFVKESKQDESGMPNNRFLAERTGGTYSTLKVQPAELEDSGVYFCASSHYLGGTYGYTFGSGTRLTVV.